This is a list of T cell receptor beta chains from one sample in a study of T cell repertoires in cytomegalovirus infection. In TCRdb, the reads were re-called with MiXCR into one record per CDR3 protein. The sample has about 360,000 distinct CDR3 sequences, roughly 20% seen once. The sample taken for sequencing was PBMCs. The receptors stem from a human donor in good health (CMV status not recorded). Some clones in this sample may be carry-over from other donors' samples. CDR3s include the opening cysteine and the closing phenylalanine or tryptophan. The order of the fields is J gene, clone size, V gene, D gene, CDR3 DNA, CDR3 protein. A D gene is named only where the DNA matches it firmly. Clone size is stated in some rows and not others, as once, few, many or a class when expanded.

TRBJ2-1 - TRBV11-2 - TGTGCCAGCAGACAGAATAATGAGCAGTTCTTC CASRQNNEQFF
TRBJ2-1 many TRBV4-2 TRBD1 TGTGCCAGCTCCCCTATCCTACAGGGGGCACGAAATGAGCAGTTCTTC CASSPILQGARNEQFF
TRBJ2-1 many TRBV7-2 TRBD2 TGTGCCAGCAGCGGACCTGAGCGGGACTCCTACAATGAGCAGTTCTTC CASSGPERDSYNEQFF
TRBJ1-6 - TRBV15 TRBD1 TGTGCCACCAGCAGGGGGACAGTTAATTCACCCCTCCACTTT CATSRGTVNSPLHF
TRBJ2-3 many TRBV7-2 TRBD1 TGTGCCAGCAGCCGGGACAGCTCAGGGGATACGCAGTATTTT CASSRDSSGDTQYF
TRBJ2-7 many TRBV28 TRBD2 TGTGCCAGCAGCATAAGAGCGGGGAGCTCCTACGAGCAGTACTTC CASSIRAGSSYEQYF
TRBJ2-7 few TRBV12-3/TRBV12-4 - TGTGCCAGCAGTTTTGACAGACCCTACGAGCAGTACTTC CASSFDRPYEQYF
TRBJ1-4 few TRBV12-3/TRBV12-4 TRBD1 TGTGCCAGCCCGGGACAGCCCCTGGGTGGTGAAAAACTGTTTTTT CASPGQPLGGEKLFF
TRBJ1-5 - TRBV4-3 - TGCGCCAGCAGCCAAGATTTCGGCGGTCAGCCCCAGCATTTT CASSQDFGGQPQHF
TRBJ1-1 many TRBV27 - TGTGCCAGCAGGGGGGGACAACAAACGAACACTGAAGCTTTCTTT CASRGGQQTNTEAFF
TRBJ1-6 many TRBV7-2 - TGTGCCAGCAGCTTAGGCTCCGGGGCGGGTAATTCACCCCTCCACTTT CASSLGSGAGNSPLHF
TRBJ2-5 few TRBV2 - TGTGCCAGCACTCCTGAAGGGGGGATTGGCGAGACCCAGTACTTC CASTPEGGIGETQYF
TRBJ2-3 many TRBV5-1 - TGCGCCAGCAGCTTCCAGGTCACAGATACGCAGTATTTT CASSFQVTDTQYF
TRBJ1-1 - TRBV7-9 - TGTGCCAGCAGCAAGGGGTCGAACACTGAAGCTTTCTTT CASSKGSNTEAFF
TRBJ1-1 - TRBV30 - TGTGCCTGGGAGCCCCCAAGGAACACTGAAGCTTTCTTT CAWEPPRNTEAFF
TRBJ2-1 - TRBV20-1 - TGCAGTGCTAGAAACCGGGAGTCGGCCTACAATGAGCAGTTCTTC CSARNRESAYNEQFF
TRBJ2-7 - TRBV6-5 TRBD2 TGTGCCAGCAGTTACTCTGGTCTAGCGGGAACCTACGAGCAGTACTTC CASSYSGLAGTYEQYF
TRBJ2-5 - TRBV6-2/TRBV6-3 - TGTGCCAGCAGCAAACTAGGCTTCCAAGAGACCCAGTACTTC CASSKLGFQETQYF
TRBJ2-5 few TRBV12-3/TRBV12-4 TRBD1 TGTGCCAGCACCGAGGACAGGGCTTCAGAGACCCAGTACTTC CASTEDRASETQYF
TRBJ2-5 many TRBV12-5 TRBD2 TGTGCTAGTGCCGGGGGGTCCCAGTACTTC CASAGGSQYF
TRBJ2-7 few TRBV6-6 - TGTGCCAGCAGTTACTTGGGGGTTCCGGGGCCTTCCTACGAGCAGTACTTC CASSYLGVPGPSYEQYF
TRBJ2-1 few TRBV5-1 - TGCGCCAGCAGCCCGACCCCCGGCTCCTACAATGAGCAGTTCTTC CASSPTPGSYNEQFF
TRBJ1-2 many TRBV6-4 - TGTGCCAGCAGTGACGATTCGAGTGACTACACCTTC CASSDDSSDYTF
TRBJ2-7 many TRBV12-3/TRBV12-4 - TGTGCCAGCAGTTTCACAGGACGGGGTGAGCAGTACTTC CASSFTGRGEQYF
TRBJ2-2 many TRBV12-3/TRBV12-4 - TGTGCCAGCAGTTGGGAGAACACCGGGGAGCTGTTTTTT CASSWENTGELFF
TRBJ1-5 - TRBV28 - TGTGCCAGCAGTTTTCTGCGCGGAGGTCAGCCCCAGCATTTT CASSFLRGGQPQHF
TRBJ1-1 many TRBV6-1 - TGTGCCAGCAGTACTACCCCAGGAGCTTTCTTT CASSTTPGAFF
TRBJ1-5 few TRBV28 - TGTGCCAGCGGGAGGTATAGCAATCAGCCCCAGCATTTT CASGRYSNQPQHF
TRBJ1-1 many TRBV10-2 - TGCGCCAGCAGTGACCCAGGCGGGGTTACGAACACTGAAGCTTTCTTT CASSDPGGVTNTEAFF
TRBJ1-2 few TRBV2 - TGTGCCAGCAGAGGGGATGGGGCAAATGGCTACACCTTC CASRGDGANGYTF
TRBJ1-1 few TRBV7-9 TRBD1 TGTGCCAGCAGCTTCACGACAGGGGAGAACACTGAAGCTTTCTTT CASSFTTGENTEAFF
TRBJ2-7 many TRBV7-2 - TGTGCCAGCAGCTTAGCGGAGGGGATCGAGCAGTACTTC CASSLAEGIEQYF
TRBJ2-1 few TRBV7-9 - TGTGCCAGCAGCGCCCGGACAGCCCCCTCTAATGAGCAGTTCTTC CASSARTAPSNEQFF
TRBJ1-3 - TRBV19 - TGTGCCAGTAGTTCCACCGGGACGGATGGAAACACCATATATTTT CASSSTGTDGNTIYF
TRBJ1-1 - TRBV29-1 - TGCAGCGTTCGTCGGGACACCTTAGAGAACACTGAAGCTTTCTTT CSVRRDTLENTEAFF
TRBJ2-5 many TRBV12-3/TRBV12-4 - TGTGCCAGCAGCCCCAGGGCGGGATTCCAAGAGACCCAGTACTTC CASSPRAGFQETQYF
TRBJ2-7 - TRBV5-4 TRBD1 TGTGCCAGCAGCTGGGACAGACAGAGAAACTACGAGCAGTACTTC CASSWDRQRNYEQYF
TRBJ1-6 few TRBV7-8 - TGTGCCAGCAGCTTAGAGGGAGGAAAACCACCCCTCCACTTT CASSLEGGKPPLHF
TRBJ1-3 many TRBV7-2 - TGTGCCAGCAGCTCCAGCCGGCGTAACACCATATATTTT CASSSSRRNTIYF
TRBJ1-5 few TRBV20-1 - TGCAGTGCTAGAGATGGCGGGAGCAATCAGCCCCAGCATTTT CSARDGGSNQPQHF
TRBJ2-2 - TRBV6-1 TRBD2 TGTGCCAGCAGACCAGCGGGAGGGACCGGGGAGCTGTTTTTT CASRPAGGTGELFF
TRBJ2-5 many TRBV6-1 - TGTGCCAGCAGTTCGACACTCCAAGAGACCCAGTACTTC CASSSTLQETQYF
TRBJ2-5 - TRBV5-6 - TGTGCCAGCAGCTGGTTGACTAGAGATGGGACCCAGTACTTC CASSWLTRDGTQYF
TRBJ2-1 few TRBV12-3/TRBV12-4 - TGTGCCAGCAGCTACCAATGGGATGAGCAGTTCTTC CASSYQWDEQFF
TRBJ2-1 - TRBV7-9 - TGTGCCAGCAGCCCAGGACTGAGCAATGAGCAGTTCTTC CASSPGLSNEQFF